This T cell receptor beta chain emerged from a study of monozygotic twins with cystic fibrosis. Findings of the study overall: In 13 of 16 pairs, V gene usage was closest to the co-twin's. Clonality was generally low (median around 0.0098), higher in the most severe patients.

This clone was seen only once. What it recognizes is unknown. This table comes from immunoSEQ multiplex PCR, and its TCRdb copy is limited to in-frame clones, with some not included. The table shows roughly 13,000 clones, with 75% to 90% occurring only once. V was pared by 4 bases and J by 2 bases, with 3 bases of the junction left unmatched. The CDR3 spans 15 residues. The germline V gene has CDR1 SGHRS and CDR2 YFSETQ. The receptor comes from a boy aged 5-17 years with cystic fibrosis. The specimen was blood. The J gene is TRBJ1-3, the V gene TRBV5-1; the match to TRBD1 covers 10 bases. CDR3 nucleotides: TGCGCCAGCAGCAGGACAGGGGGAGCTGGAAACACCATATATTTT. Its protein product is CASSRTGGAGNTIYF.